The 23 T cell receptor beta chains reported below all come from one sample, sequenced in a study of cytomegalovirus exposure and HLA in healthy donors. PCR involved 60 Vbeta and 13 Jbeta primers. The repertoire was sequenced with immunoSEQ multiplex PCR; TCRdb's copy has only in-frame clones and lacks some. The table lists about 140,000 clones, 78% of them singletons. The sample comprised PBMCs. These receptors came from a male donor in good health and CMV-seronegative.

The chain is built from TRBV4-1 and TRBJ2-7, with unresolved D. Trimming pared 1 base from V and 4 bases from J, leaving 14 bases between. Germline CDR1 is MGHRA and CDR2 is YSYEKL. The CDR3 contains 15 residues. The CDR3, as DNA: TGCGCCAGCAGCCAAGGCCTTGCGATTGGTTACGAGCAGTACTTC. It translates to CASSQGLAIGYEQYF.

J is TRBJ1-1 and V is TRBV5-1, with a possible D match to TRBD1 (5 bases). The germline gives CDR1 SGHRS, CDR2 YFSETQ. V was clipped by 0 bases and J by 4 bases, with 13 bases between them. This CDR3 has 15 residues. CDR3 sequence (DNA): TGCGCCAGCAGCTTGGCCCCGGGGGGTGGCACTGAAGCTTTCTTT. It yields the protein CASSLAPGGGTEAFF.

This chain joins TRBV5-1 and TRBJ1-2; possible D gene TRBD1, 6 bases. Per the germline V gene, CDR1 is SGHRS and CDR2 is YFSETQ. CDR3 size: 13 residues. V dropped 4 bases and J dropped 4 bases, with 11 bases sitting between them. This chain's CDR3 is CASSVGTTYGYTF. CDR3 nucleotides: TGCGCCAGCAGCGTCGGGACAACCTATGGCTACACCTTC.

The rearrangement links TRBV2 to TRBJ2-1; D might be TRBD2 (5 bases). This CDR3 contains 15 residues. Germline CDR1 and CDR2: SNHLY and FYNNEI. Trimming took 8 bases from V and 5 from J, leaving 19 bases between them. The DNA for the CDR3 is TGTGCCAGCGCAAAAGAGGGTAGCGATAACAATGAGCAGTTCTTC. Amino acids: CASAKEGSDNNEQFF.

The V call is TRBV5-6, the J call TRBJ2-1; 8 nucleotides align to TRBD1. CDR1 is SGHDT and CDR2 is YYEEEE in the germline V gene. CDR3 length equals 14 residues. V lost 2 bases and J lost 7; bases outside the gene matches: 5. The CDR3 bases are TGTGCCAGCAGCTTCGGACAGGGACGGAATGAGCAGTTCTTC. It yields the protein CASSFGQGRNEQFF. Filled out from reference TRBV5-6 and TRBJ2-1, the complete variable domain reads DAGVTQSPTHLIKTRGQQVTLRCSPKSGHDTVSWYQQALGQGPQFIFQYYEEEERQRGNFPDRFSGHQFPNYSSELNVNALLLGDSALYLCASSFGQGRNEQFFGPGTRLTVL.

The chain links TRBV19 to TRBJ2-2, with 9 positions matching TRBD2. Germline CDR1 LNHDA, CDR2 SQIVND (reference sequence). Trimming at V came to 5 bases and at J to 1 base, leaving 11 bases not matched to a gene. The CDR3 covers 18 residues. This chain's CDR3 is CASSLGLAGFLNTGELFF. The CDR3 region has the DNA TGTGCCAGTAGTCTGGGGCTAGCGGGGTTCCTGAACACCGGGGAGCTGTTTTTT. The whole variable domain, filled in from reference TRBV19 and TRBJ2-2, reads DGGITQSPKYLFRKEGQNVTLSCEQNLNHDAMYWYRQDPGQGLRLIYYSQIVNDFQKGDIAEGYSVSREKKESFPLTVTSAQKNPTAFYLCASSLGLAGFLNTGELFFGEGSRLTVL.

The CDR3 loop reads CASSEAGGPPSSYEQYF. The CDR3 nucleotides are TGTGCCAGCAGTGAAGCGGGGGGGCCTCCCAGCTCCTACGAGCAGTACTTC. The V and J genes are TRBV6-1 and TRBJ2-7, with a tentative D call TRBD2 (7 bases). Germline CDR1 reads MNHNS; CDR2 reads SASEGT. The V gene lost 0 bases and the J gene lost 0 bases, with 15 bases spanning the gap. The CDR3 is made up of 17 amino acids.

The chain uses TRBV6-1 and TRBJ1-3, with 7 bases matching TRBD1. The V and J ends lost 5 bases and 2 bases, in that order; junction bases with no gene match: 3. CDR1 and CDR2 (germline): MNHNS, SASEGT. The CDR3 totals 14 residues. CDR3 nucleotides: TGTGCCAGCAGTTTCCAGGGGGCTGGAAACACCATATATTTT. As protein: CASSFQGAGNTIYF.

This chain uses TRBV2 with TRBJ1-3; 7 bases are shared with TRBD1. The CDR3 length is 16 residues. From germline, CDR1 is SNHLY and CDR2 FYNNEI. J lost 3 bases, V lost 5 bases, and 10 bases had no gene match. The CDR3 coding sequence is TGTGCCAGCAGTAGATCGAATAGGGGGCTTGGAAACACCATATATTTT. This gives the protein CASSRSNRGLGNTIYF. Full variable domain (missing parts from reference TRBV2 and TRBJ1-3): EPEVTQTPSHQVTQMGQEVILRCVPISNHLYFYWYRQILGQKVEFLVSFYNNEISEKSEIFDDQFSVERPDGSNFTLKIRSTKLEDSAMYFCASSRSNRGLGNTIYFGEGSWLTVV.

The gene calls are TRBV7-9 and TRBJ2-7, with 15 nucleotides matching TRBD2. CDR1 and CDR2 (germline): SEHNR, FQNEAQ (reference sequence). The CDR3 loop spans 18 amino acids. The J segment lost 2 bases and the V segment lost 5 bases, leaving 10 bases of the junction unmatched. CDR3 region: CASSPVGTSGGRPYEQYF. In DNA, the CDR3 is TGTGCCAGCAGCCCAGTGGGGACTAGCGGGGGGCGACCCTACGAGCAGTACTTC.

The V call is TRBV5-4, the J call TRBJ1-1, with 7 bases that match TRBD1. The germline V gene encodes CDR1 SGHNT and CDR2 YYREEE (reference sequence). V trimming: 3 bases; J trimming: 7 bases; junction bases outside the gene matches: 9. The CDR3 is 14 residues long. The CDR3 nucleotides are TGTGCCAGCAGCTCGGCCGACAGGGTTGGTGAAGCTTTCTTT. Protein: CASSSADRVGEAFF. Full variable domain (outside the CDR3, taken from reference TRBV5-4 and TRBJ1-1): ETGVTQSPTHLIKTRGQQVTLRCSSQSGHNTVSWYQQALGQGPQFIFQYYREEENGRGNFPPRFSGLQFPNYSSELNVNALELDDSALYLCASSSADRVGEAFFGQGTRLTVV.

This clone was picked up a small number of times. The genes are TRBV15 and TRBJ2-7; the match to TRBD1 covers 7 bases. Germline-derived CDR1 and CDR2 are LNHNV and YYDKDF (reference sequence). This CDR3 contains 20 residues. With 0 bases clipped from V and 4 bases from J, the junction kept 21 bases outside the gene matches. The CDR3 region is CATSRDRYRQGTDLPYEQYF. The CDR3 nucleotides read TGTGCCACCAGCAGAGATCGTTATCGACAGGGAACTGATTTGCCTTACGAGCAGTACTTC.

This clone was counted a few times. CDR3 sequence reads: CASSYRGQYNEQFF. For the CDR3, the DNA is TGTGCCAGCAGTTACCGGGGACAGTACAATGAGCAGTTCTTC. The V and J genes are TRBV6-5 and TRBJ2-1; TRBD1 aligns across 7 bases. Germline V gene sequence: CDR1 MNHEY, CDR2 SVGAGI. Trimming took 2 bases from V and 4 from J; bases not matched to a gene: 2. CDR3 size: 14 residues.

The chain carries TRBV7-9 and TRBJ2-7; the D gene is possibly TRBD1 (6 bases). There are 12 residues in the CDR3. Trimming pared 3 bases from V and 6 bases from J, leaving 9 bases between. The germline V gene encodes CDR1 SEHNR and CDR2 FQNEAQ (reference sequence). The CDR3 region has the DNA TGTGCCAGCAGCTTGATCAGGGGCGAGCAGTACTTC. Protein sequence: CASSLIRGEQYF.

This chain uses TRBV4-1 with TRBJ1-1, with a weak D call TRBD1 (5 bases). The germline V gene encodes CDR1 MGHRA and CDR2 YSYEKL. The length of the CDR3 is 15 residues. V gave up 0 bases and J gave up 1 base, with 9 bases separating them. The CDR3 here is CASSQEQGRNTEAFF. CDR3 DNA sequence: TGCGCCAGCAGCCAAGAGCAGGGAAGGAACACTGAAGCTTTCTTT.

This clone appeared once. V is TRBV15 and J is TRBJ2-5, with D perhaps TRBD1 (5 bases). Per germline, CDR1 LNHNV and CDR2 YYDKDF (reference sequence). V dropped 0 bases and J dropped 2 bases, with 7 bases sitting between them. This CDR3 contains 14 residues. The CDR3, as DNA: TGTGCCACCAGCAGAGAGGGGCTACAAGAGACCCAGTACTTC. Encoded protein: CATSREGLQETQYF.

The V and J genes are TRBV4-1 and TRBJ1-4, with 7 bases matching TRBD1. Germline loops: CDR1 MGHRA, CDR2 YSYEKL. There are 18 residues in the CDR3. The V segment lost 0 bases and the J segment 5 bases; nucleotides outside the gene matches: 12. The CDR3: CASSQDSLLRGENEKLFF. DNA for the CDR3: TGCGCCAGCAGCCAAGACTCCCTCCTCAGGGGGGAAAATGAAAAACTGTTTTTT.

This clone came up a few times. The V call is TRBV7-2, the J call TRBJ1-1; the match to TRBD1 covers 8 bases. Germline V gene sequence: CDR1 SGHTA, CDR2 FQGNSA. The length of the CDR3 is 19 residues. After removal of 1 base from V and 5 bases from J, the junction contained 18 bases not matched to a gene. This CDR3 is CASSLVYRIPQGGGTEAFF. In nucleotides, the CDR3 is TGTGCCAGCAGCTTAGTTTACCGAATACCACAGGGGGGTGGGACTGAAGCTTTCTTT.

V and J are TRBV19 and TRBJ1-2, with D possibly matching TRBD1 (5 bases). The V end lost 3 bases, the J end lost 5 bases, and 16 bases lay between the germline ends. The CDR3 is 15 amino acids. CDR1 and CDR2 from the germline V gene are LNHDA and SQIVND (reference sequence). CDR3 sequence: CASSMGTEERYGYTF. For the CDR3, the DNA is TGTGCCAGTAGTATGGGGACTGAAGAGAGGTATGGCTACACCTTC.

Points on this clone: Compared with germline, one end of the junction differs, possibly owing to a read error. This chain links TRBV2 with TRBJ1-3; possible D gene TRBD1, 6 bases. The CDR3 totals 12 residues. Germline V gene lookup returns CDR1 SNHLY and CDR2 FYNNEI. CDR3 DNA: TGCGCCGAGGGGGGGACTGGAAACACCATATATTTT. This translates into CAEGGTGNTIYF.

J is TRBJ2-2 and V is TRBV5-8, with D unclear. Trimming took 4 bases from V and 5 from J, leaving 9 bases between them. The CDR3 runs 13 residues. Germline V lookup: CDR1 SGHTS, CDR2 YDEGEE. CDR3: CASSLSGTGELFF. CDR3 nucleotides: TGTGCCAGCAGCCTCTCCGGGACCGGGGAGCTGTTTTTT.

Only a few counts were recorded for this clone. The rearrangement joins TRBV7-9 to TRBJ1-1; D call uncertain. CDR3 length: 12 amino acids. Trimming shortened V by 1 base and J by 7 bases, and 7 bases separated the two germline ends. Germline V gene sequence: CDR1 SEHNR, CDR2 FQNEAQ (reference sequence). The CDR3 DNA reads as TGTGCCAGCAGCTTAGTCCCCCGTGAAGCTTTCTTT. Translating gives CASSLVPREAFF.

This clone was picked up one time. The rearrangement uses TRBV30 and TRBJ1-2; D perhaps matches TRBD1 (5 bases). Trimming cost V 4 bases and J 2 bases, with 14 bases left between them. Germline CDR1 reads GTSNPN; CDR2 reads SVGIG (reference sequence). This CDR3 region has 14 residues. The CDR3 loop is CAWIGRGANYGYTF. As DNA, the CDR3 is TGTGCCTGGATTGGGAGGGGAGCCAACTATGGCTACACCTTC.